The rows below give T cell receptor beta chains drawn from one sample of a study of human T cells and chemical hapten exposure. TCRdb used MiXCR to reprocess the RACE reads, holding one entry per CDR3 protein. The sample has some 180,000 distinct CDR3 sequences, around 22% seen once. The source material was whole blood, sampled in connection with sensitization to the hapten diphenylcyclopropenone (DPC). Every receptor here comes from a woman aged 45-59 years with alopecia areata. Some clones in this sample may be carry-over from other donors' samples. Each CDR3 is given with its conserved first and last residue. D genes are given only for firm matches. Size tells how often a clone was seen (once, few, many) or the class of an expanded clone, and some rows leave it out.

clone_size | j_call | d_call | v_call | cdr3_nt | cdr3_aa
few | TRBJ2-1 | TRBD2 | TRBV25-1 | TGTGCCAGCAGTTATCCTAGCGGGAGGTACAATGAGCAGTTCTTC | CASSYPSGRYNEQFF
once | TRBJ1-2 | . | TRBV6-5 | TGTGCCAGCAGAGAAGGATCTAACTATGGCTACACCTTC | CASREGSNYGYTF
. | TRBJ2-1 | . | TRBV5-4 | TGTGCCAGCAGCTTGGAGAGGCAGGGGAGCGAGCAGTTCTTC | CASSLERQGSEQFF
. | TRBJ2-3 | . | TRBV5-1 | TGCGCCAGCAGCTTTACGACAGGACAAAGGGCAGATACGCAGTATTTT | CASSFTTGQRADTQYF
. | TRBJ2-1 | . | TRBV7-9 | TGTGTCAGCAGCTACCCCGCCCTTGGCAAGTACTCCAATGAGCAGTTCTTC | CVSSYPALGKYSNEQFF
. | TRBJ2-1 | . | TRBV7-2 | TGTGCCAGCAGCTTAGAGAGGTGGGGGACAAGCGAGCAGTTCTTC | CASSLERWGTSEQFF
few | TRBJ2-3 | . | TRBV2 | TGTGCCAGCAGTGAAGGGGCCACAGACACAGATACGCAGTATTTT | CASSEGATDTDTQYF
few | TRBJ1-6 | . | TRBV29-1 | TGCAGCGTGAGGTACCTCCACTTT | CSVRYLHF
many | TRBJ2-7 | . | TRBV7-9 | TGTGCCAGCAGCTTTGGCTCGTTAAGCTCCTACGAGCAGTACTTC | CASSFGSLSSYEQYF
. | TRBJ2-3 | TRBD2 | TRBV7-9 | TGTGCCAGCAGCTCCAAATCCCGGACTAGCGGGCCTAGCACAGATACGCAGTATTTT | CASSSKSRTSGPSTDTQYF
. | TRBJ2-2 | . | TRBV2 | TGTGCCAGCAGTCGACAGAGGAACACCGGGGAGCTGTTTTTT | CASSRQRNTGELFF
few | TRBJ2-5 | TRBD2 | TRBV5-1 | TGCGCCAGCAGCCGGGAGGCAAGGCGGGCGCTCGGAGCTGGAGAGACCCAGTACTTC | CASSREARRALGAGETQYF
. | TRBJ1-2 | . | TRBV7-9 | TGTGCCAGCAGCTTAGAAAGGTCGGTCCTCTATGGCTACACCTTC | CASSLERSVLYGYTF
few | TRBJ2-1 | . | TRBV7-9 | TGTGCCAGCAGCTTACCCCCAGACAATGAGCAGTTCTTC | CASSLPPDNEQFF
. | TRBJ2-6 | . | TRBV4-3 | TGCGCCAGCAGCCCAAGCCTAGTAGAGGGGGCCAACGTCCTGACTTTC | CASSPSLVEGANVLTF
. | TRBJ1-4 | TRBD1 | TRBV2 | TGTGCCAGCAGCGGGACAGGGTATAACGAAAAACTGTTTTTT | CASSGTGYNEKLFF
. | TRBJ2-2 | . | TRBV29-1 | TGCAGCGCCGTCCGACAGGACACCGGGGAGCTGTTTTTT | CSAVRQDTGELFF
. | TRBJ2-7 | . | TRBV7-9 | TGTGCCAGCAGCATCGGAGGGGCAGGTTCCGAGCAGTACTTC | CASSIGGAGSEQYF
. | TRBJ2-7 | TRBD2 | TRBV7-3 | TGTGCCAGCAGCGTCGGACTAGCGGGCTCCTACGAGCAGTACTTC | CASSVGLAGSYEQYF
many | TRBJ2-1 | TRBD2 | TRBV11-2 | TGTGCCAGCAGCCCCGGGACTAGCGGCTACAATGAGCAGTTCTTC | CASSPGTSGYNEQFF
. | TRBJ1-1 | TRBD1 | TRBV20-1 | TGCAGTGCACCGTCAGGGGGCCACACTGAAGCTTTCTTT | CSAPSGGHTEAFF
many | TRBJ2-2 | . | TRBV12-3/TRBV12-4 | TGTGCCAGCAGTCTCCCCGGGGCCACCGGGGAGCTGTTTTTT | CASSLPGATGELFF
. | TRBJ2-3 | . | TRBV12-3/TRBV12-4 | TGTGCCAGCAGACTGTGGGGCACAGATACGCAGTATTTT | CASRLWGTDTQYF
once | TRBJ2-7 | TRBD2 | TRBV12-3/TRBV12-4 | TGTGCCAGCAGTTTCACCCCGCTAGCGGGAGAAGTACAGCTCAGGGAGCAGTACTTC | CASSFTPLAGEVQLREQYF
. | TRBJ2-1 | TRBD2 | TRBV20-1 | TGCAGTGCTGCTAGCGGTTATGACAATGAGCAGTTCTTC | CSAASGYDNEQFF
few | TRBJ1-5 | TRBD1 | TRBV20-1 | TGCAGTGCTAGAGAAACAGGGGGCATTAGCAATCAGCCCCAGCATTTT | CSARETGGISNQPQHF
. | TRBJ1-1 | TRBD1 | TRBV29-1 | TGCAGCGTAAGGGACAGATGGAACACTGAAGCTTTCTTT | CSVRDRWNTEAFF
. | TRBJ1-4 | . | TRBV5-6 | TGTGCCAGCAGCGCTGAGACAGCTTTTCAAGAAAAACTGTTTTTT | CASSAETAFQEKLFF
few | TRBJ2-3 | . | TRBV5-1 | TGCGCCAGCAGCTTGGATCTCACCAGCACAGATACGCAGTATTTT | CASSLDLTSTDTQYF
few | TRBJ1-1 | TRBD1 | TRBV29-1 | TGCAGCGTTGAACTGACAGGGACACCCACTGAAGCTTTCTTT | CSVELTGTPTEAFF
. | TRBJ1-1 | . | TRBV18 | TGTGCCAGCTCACTATACGGGACGGGAGGAAACACTGAAGCTTTCTTT | CASSLYGTGGNTEAFF
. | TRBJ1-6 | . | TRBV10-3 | TGTGCCATCAGTGAAGGGACACCAGATAATTCACCCCTCCACTTT | CAISEGTPDNSPLHF
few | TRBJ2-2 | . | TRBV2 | TGTGCCAGCAGTCAGTTACTAGAGACCGGGGAGCTGTTTTTT | CASSQLLETGELFF
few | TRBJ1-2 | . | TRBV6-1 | TGTGCCAGCAGTGAAGCGCGGGCAGTATATGGCTACACCTTC | CASSEARAVYGYTF
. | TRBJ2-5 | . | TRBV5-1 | TGCGCCAGCAGCCCGGTGACCCAAGAGACCCAGTACTTC | CASSPVTQETQYF
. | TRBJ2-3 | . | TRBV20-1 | TGCAGTGCTGGGGGTCCGGGAGAGACGAATACGCAGTATTTT | CSAGGPGETNTQYF
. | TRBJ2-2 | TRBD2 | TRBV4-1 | TGCGCCAGCAGCCAAGGAGGCCGACTAGCGGGAGTTAGGACCGGGGAGCTGTTTTTT | CASSQGGRLAGVRTGELFF
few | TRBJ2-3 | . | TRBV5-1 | TGCGCCAGCAGCTTTACGAGCCGGGTCACAGATACGCAGTATTTT | CASSFTSRVTDTQYF
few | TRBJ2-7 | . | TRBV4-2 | TGTGCCAGCAGCCAAGCTGAGAATAGCGCCTACGAGCAGTACTTC | CASSQAENSAYEQYF
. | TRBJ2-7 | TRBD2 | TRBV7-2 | TGTGCCAGCACCCAGAAAGCGGGGCACGAGCAGTACTTC | CASTQKAGHEQYF
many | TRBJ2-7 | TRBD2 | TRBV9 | TGTGCCAGCAGCGTAGCGGGAGGGCCCCACGAGCAGTACTTC | CASSVAGGPHEQYF
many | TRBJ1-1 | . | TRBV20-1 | TGCAGTGCTAGAGAAGAGAACACTGAAGCTTTCTTT | CSAREENTEAFF
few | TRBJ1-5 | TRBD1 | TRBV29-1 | TGCAGCGTCGGAGGGGGCAGGGGGAATCAGCCCCAGCATTTT | CSVGGGRGNQPQHF
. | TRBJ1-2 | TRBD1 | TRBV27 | TGTGCCAGCAGACGGACAGGGAACAACTATGGCTACACCTTC | CASRRTGNNYGYTF